This entry concerns a single T cell receptor (beta chain). The antigen is not known. This record belongs to a study of identical twins. The study, taken as a whole, reports: Compared with models, monozygotic twins showed more out-of-frame TCR alpha sharing. When twins shared out-of-frame alpha sequences, those sequences had excess low generation probability. Findings depended on cross-sectional statistics rather than tracking the same donors.

Looked up from germline, CDR1 is MDHEN and CDR2 is SYDVKM. V lost 6 bases and J lost 7, with 24 bases in between. The CDR3 contains 16 residues. Each CDR3 protein gets one entry after TCRdb re-called the 5' RACE reads with MiXCR. The data hold about 530,000 distinct CDR3 sequences, with about 20% observed a single time. These data also featured in a second study, about yellow fever vaccine responses in identical twins. From that second work: A vaccine T cell response that seemed partly convergent and partly personalized was reported in twins.

This TCR was recovered from a woman aged 18-35 years in good health. The V and J genes are TRBV28 and TRBJ2-5; either TRBD1 or TRBD2 may fit D (6 bases each). Sequenced input: CD4+ T cells sorted from blood. The CDR3 region has the DNA TGTGCCAGCAGCTCACAGGGAGGCGGGGCCTTGTGGACCCAGTACTTC. Translated, it gives CASSSQGGGALWTQYF.